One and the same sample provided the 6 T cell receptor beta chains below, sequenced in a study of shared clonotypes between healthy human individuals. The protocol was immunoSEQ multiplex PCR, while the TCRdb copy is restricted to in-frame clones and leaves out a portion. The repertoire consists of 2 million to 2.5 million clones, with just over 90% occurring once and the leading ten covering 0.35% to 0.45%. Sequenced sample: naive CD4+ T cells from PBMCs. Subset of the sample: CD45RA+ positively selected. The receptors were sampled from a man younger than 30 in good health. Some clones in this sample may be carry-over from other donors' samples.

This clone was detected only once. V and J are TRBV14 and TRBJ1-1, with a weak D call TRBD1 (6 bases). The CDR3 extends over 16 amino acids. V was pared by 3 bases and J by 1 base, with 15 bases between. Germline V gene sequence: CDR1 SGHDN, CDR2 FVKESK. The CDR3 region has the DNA TGTGCCAGCAGCCATAATAGGGGGGAGACGAACACTGAAGCTTTCTTT. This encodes CASSHNRGETNTEAFF.

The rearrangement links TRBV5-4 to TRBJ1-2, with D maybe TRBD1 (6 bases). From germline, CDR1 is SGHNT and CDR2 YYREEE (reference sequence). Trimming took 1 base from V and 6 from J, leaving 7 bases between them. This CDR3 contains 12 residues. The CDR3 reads CASSLTGNGYTF. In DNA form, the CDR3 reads TGTGCCAGCAGCTTGACAGGGAATGGCTACACCTTC.

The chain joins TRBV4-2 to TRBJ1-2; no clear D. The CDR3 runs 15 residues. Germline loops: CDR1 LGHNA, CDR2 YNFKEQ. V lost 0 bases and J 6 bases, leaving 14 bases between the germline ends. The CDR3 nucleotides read TGTGCCAGCAGCCAAGAAGGACGGTCCCTCCATGGCTACACCTTC. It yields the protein CASSQEGRSLHGYTF.

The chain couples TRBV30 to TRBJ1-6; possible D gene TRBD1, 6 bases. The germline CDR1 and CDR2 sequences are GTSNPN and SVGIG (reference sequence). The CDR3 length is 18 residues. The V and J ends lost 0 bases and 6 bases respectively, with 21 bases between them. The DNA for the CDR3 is TGTGCCTGGAGTGTAGCCCGTCAGGGGCAATGGGGTAATTCACCCCTCCACTTT. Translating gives CAWSVARQGQWGNSPLHF.

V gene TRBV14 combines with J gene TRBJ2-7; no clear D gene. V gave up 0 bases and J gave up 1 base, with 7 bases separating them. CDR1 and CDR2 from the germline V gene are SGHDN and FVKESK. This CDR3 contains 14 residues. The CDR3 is CASSQDYGSYEQYF. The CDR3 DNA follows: TGTGCCAGCAGCCAAGATTACGGGTCCTACGAGCAGTACTTC. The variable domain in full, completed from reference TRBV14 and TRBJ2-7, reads EAGVTQFPSHSVIEKGQTVTLRCDPISGHDNLYWYRRVMGKEIKFLLHFVKESKQDESGMPNNRFLAERTGGTYSTLKVQPAELEDSGVYFCASSQDYGSYEQYFGPGTRLTVT.

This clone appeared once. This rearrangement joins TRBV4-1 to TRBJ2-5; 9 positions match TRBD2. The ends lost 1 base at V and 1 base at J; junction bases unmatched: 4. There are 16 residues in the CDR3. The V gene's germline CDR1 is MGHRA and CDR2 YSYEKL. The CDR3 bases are TGCGCCAGCAGCCAAGTCGTAGCGGGGGTCCAAGAGACCCAGTACTTC. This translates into CASSQVVAGVQETQYF.